The 24 T cell receptor beta chains listed next were all sequenced from one sample in a study of cytomegalovirus exposure and HLA in healthy donors. Libraries were prepared by immunoSEQ multiplex PCR; TCRdb keeps only in-frame clonotypes and omits some of them. This table has approximately 180,000 clones, about 89% appearing once. Input material: PBMCs. The receptors come from a man aged 18 to 35 in good health and CMV-seropositive.

The chain combines TRBV7-6 with TRBJ2-1, with D perhaps matching TRBD2 (5 bases). Germline assignment: CDR1 SGHVS and CDR2 FNYEAQ. The germline V and J ends were trimmed by 5 bases and 9 bases, with 23 bases remaining between them. The length of the CDR3 is 16 residues. The CDR3: CASSPSEDRRVSEQFF. CDR3 nucleotide sequence: TGTGCCAGCAGCCCCAGTGAGGATAGGCGGGTTAGTGAGCAGTTCTTC. The full variable domain, rest sourced from reference TRBV7-6 and TRBJ2-1, is GAGVSQSPRYKVTKRGQDVALRCDPISGHVSLYWYRQALGQGPEFLTYFNYEAQQDKSGLPNDRFSAERPEGSISTLTIQRTEQRDSAMYRCASSPSEDRRVSEQFFGPGTRLTVL.

This clone was detected once. The chain has TRBV28 and TRBJ2-7, with unresolved D. The CDR3 contains 14 residues. V was clipped by 6 bases and J by 2 bases, with 14 bases between them. Germline values: CDR1 MDHEN, CDR2 SYDVKM. CDR3 sequence: CASRDARKTYEQYF. The CDR3 coding sequence is TGTGCCAGCAGAGACGCGAGGAAGACCTACGAGCAGTACTTC.

The chain combines TRBV12-2 with TRBJ1-5; the table's TRBD1 call for D was not verified on the DNA. TRBV12-2 is described as a pseudogene. The CDR3 covers 21 residues. CDR3 region: CASRLDHYVNRGSVFEQPQHF. CDR3 DNA: TGTGCAAGTCGCTTAGATCATTACGTGAACAGGGGGTCGGTGTTTGAACAGCCCCAGCATTTT.

This chain uses TRBV28 with TRBJ2-3; D is possibly TRBD1 (5 bases). Between the trimmed V and J ends, which lost 10 bases and 5 bases, there was a span of 13 bases. From germline, CDR1 is MDHEN and CDR2 SYDVKM. This CDR3 spans 12 amino acids. CDR3 sequence (DNA): TGTGCCACTGCGGACACAAGAGATACGCAGTATTTT. Translating gives CATADTRDTQYF.

This chain links TRBV19 with TRBJ2-4, with a weak D call TRBD1 (6 bases). This CDR3 has 13 amino acids. Germline V CDR1 and CDR2: LNHDA, SQIVND (reference sequence). V lost 7 bases to trimming and J lost 6 bases, with 13 bases between them. CDR3 residues: CASTSDRTNIQYF. The CDR3 DNA reads TGTGCCAGTACATCGGACAGAACAAACATTCAGTACTTC.

The V call is TRBV28, the J call TRBJ1-5; no definite D call. Trimming shortened V by 2 bases and J by 3 bases, and 11 bases separated the two germline ends. Germline V CDR1 and CDR2: MDHEN, SYDVKM. The CDR3 has 15 amino acids. The chain's CDR3 is CASSLGVSHNQPQHF. DNA for the CDR3: TGTGCCAGCAGTTTAGGAGTTTCCCACAATCAGCCCCAGCATTTT.

The gene calls are TRBV28 and TRBJ1-2, with 7 bases identical to TRBD1. Germline-derived CDR1 and CDR2 are MDHEN and SYDVKM. The CDR3 consists of 12 residues. Trimming removed 3 bases from V and 8 bases from J; junction bases left unmatched: 3. As DNA, the CDR3 is TGTGCCAGCAGTTTGAGGGGGCGAGGCTACACCTTC. It specifies CASSLRGRGYTF.

The CDR3 loop reads CASSGTSGRRGTDTQYF. CDR3 DNA sequence: TGTGCCAGCAGTGGAACTAGCGGGAGAAGGGGCACAGATACGCAGTATTTT. The chain links TRBV2 to TRBJ2-3; the match to TRBD2 covers 11 bases. In germline, CDR1 is SNHLY, CDR2 FYNNEI. CDR3 size: 17 residues. J was trimmed by 1 base and V by 4 bases; bases with no gene match: 7.

A few counts support this clone. The chain uses TRBV27 and TRBJ2-2; D possibly corresponds to TRBD2 (6 bases). Trimming pared 6 bases from V and 4 bases from J, leaving 18 bases between. The CDR3 extends over 16 amino acids. The germline V gene has CDR1 MNHEY and CDR2 SMNVEV (reference sequence). CDR3 residues: CASSPARTGATGELFF. CDR3 in DNA: TGTGCCAGCAGCCCAGCTCGGACGGGAGCCACCGGGGAGCTGTTTTTT.

The V gene is TRBV4-3, the J gene TRBJ2-2; the match to TRBD1 covers 10 bases. V lost 3 bases to trimming and J lost 3 bases; unmatched junction nucleotides: 10. The CDR3 runs to 18 residues. Per the germline V gene, CDR1 is LGHNA and CDR2 is YSLEER. CDR3 nucleotide sequence: TGCGCCAGCAGCCATTCTGTATGGACAGGGGGGGACACCGGGGAGCTGTTTTTT. Amino acids: CASSHSVWTGGDTGELFF.

V and J are TRBV13 and TRBJ2-4; the D gene is possibly TRBD2 (6 bases). The V gene's germline CDR1 is PRHDT and CDR2 FYEKMQ (reference sequence). Trimming pared 2 bases from V and 7 bases from J, leaving 27 bases between. This CDR3 region has 19 residues. The CDR3 region has the DNA TGTGCCAGCAGCTTACGGGGTGTGAGCCCGACCTTTGCGGGGAACATTCAGTACTTC. Translating gives CASSLRGVSPTFAGNIQYF.

The chain carries TRBV30 and TRBJ1-2; no definite D call. The CDR3 covers 11 residues. Germline assignment: CDR1 GTSNPN and CDR2 SVGIG (reference sequence). V was clipped by 5 bases and J by 8 bases, with 12 bases between them. This chain's CDR3 is CAWSLYWGYTF. DNA of the CDR3: TGTGCCTGGTCCCTTTACTGGGGCTACACCTTC.

The chain couples TRBV28 to TRBJ2-6; tentatively, D is TRBD1 (6 bases). The ends were cut back, 5 bases at V and 1 base at J, with 18 bases in the middle. The germline V gene has CDR1 MDHEN and CDR2 SYDVKM. CDR3 length equals 18 residues. The CDR3 here is CASSPSGGRPSGANVLTF. CDR3 in DNA: TGTGCCAGCAGTCCCTCTGGGGGCCGCCCTTCTGGGGCCAACGTCCTGACTTTC.

The chain employs TRBV20-1 and TRBJ2-3; 9 nucleotides align to TRBD1. The CDR3 covers 11 residues. The germline V gene encodes CDR1 DFQATT and CDR2 SNEGSKA (reference sequence). The V segment lost 6 bases and the J segment 14 bases; nucleotides outside the gene matches: 9. This CDR3 reads CSAGGTGTVYF. CDR3 bases: TGCAGTGCGGGGGGGACAGGGACGGTGTATTTT.

The chain couples TRBV30 to TRBJ2-7; no definite D call. The CDR3 has 11 amino acids. Germline values: CDR1 GTSNPN, CDR2 SVGIG (reference sequence). The germline V and J ends were trimmed by 1 base and 3 bases, with 4 bases remaining between them. The CDR3 sequence: CAWSALYEQYF. DNA of the CDR3: TGTGCCTGGAGTGCCCTCTACGAGCAGTACTTC.

V and J are TRBV2 and TRBJ2-5; D gene ambiguous. Trimming left V 4 bases short and J 5 bases short, with 11 bases between. CDR3 length: 13 amino acids. In germline, CDR1 is SNHLY, CDR2 FYNNEI. This CDR3 reads CASSVTLVETQYF. Here the CDR3 DNA reads TGTGCCAGCAGTGTTACCCTAGTCGAGACCCAGTACTTC.

The chain recombines TRBV14 with TRBJ1-1; D unclear. Per germline, CDR1 SGHDN and CDR2 FVKESK. The ends were cut back, 3 bases at V and 6 bases at J, with 5 bases in the middle. This CDR3 contains 11 residues. The CDR3 coding sequence is TGTGCCAGCAGCCAGGGCGCTGAAGCTTTCTTT. Its protein is CASSQGAEAFF.

The CDR3 DNA sequence: TGTGCCAGCAGCAAGGGACTAGTCTACCAAGAGACCCAGTACTTC. Its protein is CASSKGLVYQETQYF. This chain uses TRBV21-1 with TRBJ2-5; TRBD2 was called by the table and not checked on the DNA. TRBV21-1 is a pseudogene. This CDR3 spans 15 amino acids.

The chain links TRBV6-6 to TRBJ2-7, with 8 bases lining up with TRBD1. Germline CDR1 and CDR2: MNHNY and SVGAGI (reference sequence). The ends lost 6 bases at V and 4 bases at J; junction bases unmatched: 5. This CDR3 has 13 residues. CDR3 loop: CASSRDRGYEQYF. DNA of the CDR3: TGTGCCAGCAGCCGAGACAGGGGTTACGAGCAGTACTTC.

CDR3 amino acids: CASSSGYTIYF. The CDR3 nucleotides are TGTGCCAGCAGTTCCGGTTACACCATATATTTT. V gene TRBV6-6 combines with J gene TRBJ1-3, with no clear D. Germline CDR1 and CDR2: MNHNY and SVGAGI (reference sequence). Trimming removed 4 bases at V and 8 bases at J, with 6 bases between. The length of the CDR3 is 11 residues.

The table lists this clone with a count of one. The chain couples TRBV7-2 to TRBJ2-3, with a weak D call TRBD1 (6 bases). The CDR3 is 14 amino acids. From germline, CDR1 is SGHTA and CDR2 FQGNSA. V was trimmed by 5 bases and J by 2 bases, leaving 11 bases between them. The CDR3: CASSPRGTTDTQYF. The DNA of the CDR3 is TGTGCCAGCAGCCCCAGGGGAACCACAGATACGCAGTATTTT.

The chain employs TRBV13 and TRBJ2-7; a possible D gene is TRBD1 (5 bases). Germline loops: CDR1 PRHDT, CDR2 FYEKMQ (reference sequence). The CDR3 sequence is 16 residues long. V was shortened by 5 bases and J by 0 bases, with 17 bases between the two germline ends. In DNA form, the CDR3 reads TGTGCCAGCAGCCCTCCTAACCAGGGATACTCCTACGAGCAGTACTTC. Amino acid sequence: CASSPPNQGYSYEQYF.

The gene calls are TRBV9 and TRBJ2-5; no definite D call. V shed 4 bases and J shed 2 bases, with 12 bases lying between them. Germline assignment: CDR1 SGDLS and CDR2 YYNGEE. This CDR3 has 14 amino acids. The CDR3, as DNA: TGTGCCAGCAGCTCAGACTCTACTCAAGAGACCCAGTACTTC. Translating gives CASSSDSTQETQYF. The full variable domain, completed using reference TRBV9 and TRBJ2-5, is DSGVTQTPKHLITATGQRVTLRCSPRSGDLSVYWYQQSLDQGLQFLIQYYNGEERAKGNILERFSAQQFPDLHSELNLSSLELGDSALYFCASSSDSTQETQYFGPGTRLLVL.

This clone was detected a few times. This chain connects TRBV6-1 to TRBJ1-4; possibly TRBD1 for D (5 bases). The CDR3 runs 14 residues. The V end was cut by 6 bases, the J end by 0 bases, with 8 bases between. CDR1 is MNHNS, CDR2 SASEGT, per germline. The CDR3 sequence: CASSTGATNEKLFF. The CDR3 DNA sequence: TGTGCCAGCAGCACAGGTGCAACTAATGAAAAACTGTTTTTT.